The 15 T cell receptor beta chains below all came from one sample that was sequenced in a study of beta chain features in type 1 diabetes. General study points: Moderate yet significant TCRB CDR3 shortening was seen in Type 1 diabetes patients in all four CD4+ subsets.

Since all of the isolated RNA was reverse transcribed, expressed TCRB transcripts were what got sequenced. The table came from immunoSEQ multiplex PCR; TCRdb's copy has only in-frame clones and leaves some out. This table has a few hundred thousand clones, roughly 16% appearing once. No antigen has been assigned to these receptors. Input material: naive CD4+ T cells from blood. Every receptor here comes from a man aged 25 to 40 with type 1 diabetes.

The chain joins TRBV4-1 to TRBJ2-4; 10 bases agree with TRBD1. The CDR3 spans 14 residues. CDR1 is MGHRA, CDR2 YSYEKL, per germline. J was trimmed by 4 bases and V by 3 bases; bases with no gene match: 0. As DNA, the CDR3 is TGCGCCAGCAGCCAGGGACAGGGGAAAAACATTCAGTACTTC. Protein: CASSQGQGKNIQYF.

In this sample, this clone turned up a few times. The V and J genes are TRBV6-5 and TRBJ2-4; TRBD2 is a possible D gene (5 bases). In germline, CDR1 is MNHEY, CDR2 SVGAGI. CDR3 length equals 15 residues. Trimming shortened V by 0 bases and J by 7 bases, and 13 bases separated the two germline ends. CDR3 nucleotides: TGTGCCAGCAGTTACTCGACGGGGATTCGGAACATTCAGTACTTC. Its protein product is CASSYSTGIRNIQYF.

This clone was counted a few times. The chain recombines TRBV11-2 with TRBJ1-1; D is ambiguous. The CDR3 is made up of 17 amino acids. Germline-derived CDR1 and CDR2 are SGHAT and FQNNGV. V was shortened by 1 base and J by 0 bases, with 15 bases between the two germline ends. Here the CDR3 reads CASSLGVRERLNTEAFF. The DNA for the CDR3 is TGTGCCAGCAGCTTAGGAGTTAGGGAGAGGTTGAACACTGAAGCTTTCTTT.

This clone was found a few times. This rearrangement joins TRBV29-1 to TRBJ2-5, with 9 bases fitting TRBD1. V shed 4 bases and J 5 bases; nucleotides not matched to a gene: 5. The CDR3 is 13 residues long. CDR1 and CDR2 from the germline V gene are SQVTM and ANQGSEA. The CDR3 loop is CSVGPTGGETQYF. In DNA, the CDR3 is TGCAGCGTTGGGCCGACAGGGGGTGAGACCCAGTACTTC.

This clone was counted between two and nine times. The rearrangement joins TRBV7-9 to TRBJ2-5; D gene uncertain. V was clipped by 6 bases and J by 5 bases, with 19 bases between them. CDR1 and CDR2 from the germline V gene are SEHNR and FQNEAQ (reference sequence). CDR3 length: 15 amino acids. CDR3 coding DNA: TGTGCCAGCAGACCTTACGGGCCCGAAGAGGAGACCCAGTACTTC. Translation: CASRPYGPEEETQYF.

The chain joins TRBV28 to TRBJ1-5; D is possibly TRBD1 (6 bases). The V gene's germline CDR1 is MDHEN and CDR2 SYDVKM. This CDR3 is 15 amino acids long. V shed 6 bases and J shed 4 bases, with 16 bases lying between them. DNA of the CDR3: TGTGCCAGCAGGCTACGGGGGGCAGGTAATCAGCCCCAGCATTTT. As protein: CASRLRGAGNQPQHF. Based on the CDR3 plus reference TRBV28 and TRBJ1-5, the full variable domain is DVKVTQSSRYLVKRTGEKVFLECVQDMDHENMFWYRQDPGLGLRLIYFSYDVKMKEKGDIPEGYSVSREKKERFSLILESASTNQTSMYLCASRLRGAGNQPQHFGDGTRLSIL.

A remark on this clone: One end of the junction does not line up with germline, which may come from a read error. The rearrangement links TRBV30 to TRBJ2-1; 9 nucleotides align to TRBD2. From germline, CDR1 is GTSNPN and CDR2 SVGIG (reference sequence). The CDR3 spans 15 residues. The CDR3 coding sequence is TGTGCCTGGAGTTTCGGGACTAGCTCCCACAATGAGCAGTTCTTC. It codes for CAWSFGTSSHNEQFF.

CDR3 nucleotide sequence: TGTGCCAGCAGCTCCGGGGGCAGGGGAGGCACCGGGGAGCTGTTTTTT. This sequence encodes CASSSGGRGGTGELFF. The J gene is TRBJ2-2, the V gene TRBV5-4; D may be TRBD1 or TRBD2 (6 bases each). The length of the CDR3 is 16 residues. Germline CDR1 reads SGHNT; CDR2 reads YYREEE (reference sequence). V lost 3 bases and J 4 bases, leaving 16 bases between the germline ends.

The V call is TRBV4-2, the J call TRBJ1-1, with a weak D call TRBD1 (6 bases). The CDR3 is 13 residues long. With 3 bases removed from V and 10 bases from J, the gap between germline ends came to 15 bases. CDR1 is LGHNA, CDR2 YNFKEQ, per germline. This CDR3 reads CASSHDRPRGAFF. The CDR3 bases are TGTGCCAGCAGCCACGACAGGCCGAGAGGAGCTTTCTTT.

CDR3 sequence: CAVQGDSSYEQYF. DNA for the CDR3: TGTGCCGTACAGGGAGATTCCTCCTACGAGCAGTACTTC. The chain couples TRBV28 to TRBJ2-7, with D possibly TRBD1 on 6 matching bases. The CDR3 runs 13 residues. The V and J ends lost 11 bases and 0 bases respectively, with 14 bases between them. The V gene's germline CDR1 is MDHEN and CDR2 SYDVKM.

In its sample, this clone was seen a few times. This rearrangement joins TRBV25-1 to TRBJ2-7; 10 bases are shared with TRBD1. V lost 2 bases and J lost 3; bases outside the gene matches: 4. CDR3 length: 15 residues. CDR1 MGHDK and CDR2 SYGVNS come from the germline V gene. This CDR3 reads CASSEGTGDFYEQYF. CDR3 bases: TGTGCCAGCAGTGAAGGGACAGGGGATTTCTACGAGCAGTACTTC.

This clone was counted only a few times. The CDR3 nucleotides read TGTGCCAGCGTAGACAGGCGCAACTACGAGCAGTACTTC. This sequence encodes CASVDRRNYEQYF. This rearrangement joins TRBV28 to TRBJ2-7; D is perhaps TRBD1 (6 bases). CDR1 and CDR2 from the germline V gene are MDHEN and SYDVKM. V lost 8 bases and J lost 3, with 14 bases in between. The CDR3 totals 13 residues.

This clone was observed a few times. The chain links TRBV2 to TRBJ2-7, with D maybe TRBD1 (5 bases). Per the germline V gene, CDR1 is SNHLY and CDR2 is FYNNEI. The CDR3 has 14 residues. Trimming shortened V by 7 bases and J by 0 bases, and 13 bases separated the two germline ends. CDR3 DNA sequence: TGTGCCAGCAAGCCTGGACACAACTCCTACGAGCAGTACTTC. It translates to CASKPGHNSYEQYF.

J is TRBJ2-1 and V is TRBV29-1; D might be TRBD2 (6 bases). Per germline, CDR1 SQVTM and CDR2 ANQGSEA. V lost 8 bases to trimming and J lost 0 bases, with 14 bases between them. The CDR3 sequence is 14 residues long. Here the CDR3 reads CSLAAKYSYNEQFF. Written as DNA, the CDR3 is TGCAGCTTAGCGGCCAAGTACTCCTACAATGAGCAGTTCTTC.

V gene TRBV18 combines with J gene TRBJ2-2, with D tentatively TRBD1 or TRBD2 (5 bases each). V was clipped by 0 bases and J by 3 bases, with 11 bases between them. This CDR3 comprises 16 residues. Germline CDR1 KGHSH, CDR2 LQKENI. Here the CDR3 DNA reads TGTGCCAGCTCACCACCGGGACGGCCAGACACCGGGGAGCTGTTTTTT. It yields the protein CASSPPGRPDTGELFF.